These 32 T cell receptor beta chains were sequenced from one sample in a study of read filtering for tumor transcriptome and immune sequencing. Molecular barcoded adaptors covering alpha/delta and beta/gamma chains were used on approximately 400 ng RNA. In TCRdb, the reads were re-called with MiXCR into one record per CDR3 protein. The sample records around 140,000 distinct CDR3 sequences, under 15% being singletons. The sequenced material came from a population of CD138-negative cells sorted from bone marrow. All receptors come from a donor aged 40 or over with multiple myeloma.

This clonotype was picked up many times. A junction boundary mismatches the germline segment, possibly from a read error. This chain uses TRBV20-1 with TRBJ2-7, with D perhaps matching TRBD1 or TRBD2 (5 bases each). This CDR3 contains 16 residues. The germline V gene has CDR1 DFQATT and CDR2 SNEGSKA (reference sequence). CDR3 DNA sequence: TGCAATGCTAGAGATATTGATCTGGGGGAGACCTACGAGCAGTACTTC. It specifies CNARDIDLGETYEQYF.

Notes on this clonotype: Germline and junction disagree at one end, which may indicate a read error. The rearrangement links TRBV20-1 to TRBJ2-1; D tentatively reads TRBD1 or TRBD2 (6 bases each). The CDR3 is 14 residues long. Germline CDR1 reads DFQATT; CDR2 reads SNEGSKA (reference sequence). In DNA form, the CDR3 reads TGCGGTGCTTCCGGGGGCCTTTCCTACAATGAGCAGTTCTTC. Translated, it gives CGASGGLSYNEQFF.

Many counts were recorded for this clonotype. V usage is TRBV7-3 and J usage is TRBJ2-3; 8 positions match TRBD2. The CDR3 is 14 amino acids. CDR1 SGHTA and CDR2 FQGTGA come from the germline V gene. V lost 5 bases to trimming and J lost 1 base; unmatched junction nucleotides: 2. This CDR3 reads CASSPTSGTDTQYF. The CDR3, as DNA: TGTGCCAGCAGCCCGACTAGCGGCACAGATACGCAGTATTTT.

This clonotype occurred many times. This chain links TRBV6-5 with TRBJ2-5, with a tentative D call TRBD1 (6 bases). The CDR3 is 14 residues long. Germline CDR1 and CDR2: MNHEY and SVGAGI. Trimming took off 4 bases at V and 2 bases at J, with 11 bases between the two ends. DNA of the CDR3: TGTGCCAGCAGTTTGGAGACAGGTCAAGAGACCCAGTACTTC. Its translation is CASSLETGQETQYF.

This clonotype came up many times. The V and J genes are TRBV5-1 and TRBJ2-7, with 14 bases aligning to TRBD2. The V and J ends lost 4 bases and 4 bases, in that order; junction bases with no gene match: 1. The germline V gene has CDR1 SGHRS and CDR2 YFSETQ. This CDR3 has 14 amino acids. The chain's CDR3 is CASSRLAGGYEQYF. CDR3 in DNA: TGCGCCAGCAGCCGACTAGCGGGAGGGTACGAGCAGTACTTC.

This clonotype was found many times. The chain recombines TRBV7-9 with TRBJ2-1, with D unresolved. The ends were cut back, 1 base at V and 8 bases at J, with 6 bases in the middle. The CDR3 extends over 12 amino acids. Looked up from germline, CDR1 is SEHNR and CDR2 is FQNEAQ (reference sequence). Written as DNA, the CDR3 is TGTGCCAGCAGCTTAGGTGACGATGAGCAGTTCTTC. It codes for CASSLGDDEQFF.

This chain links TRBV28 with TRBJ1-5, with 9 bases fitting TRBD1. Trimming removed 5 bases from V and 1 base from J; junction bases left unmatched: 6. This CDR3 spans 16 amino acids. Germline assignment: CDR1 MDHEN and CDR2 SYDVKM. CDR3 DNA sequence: TGTGCCAGCAGTCCCCTGGGACAGGGAAGCAATCAGCCCCAGCATTTT. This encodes CASSPLGQGSNQPQHF.

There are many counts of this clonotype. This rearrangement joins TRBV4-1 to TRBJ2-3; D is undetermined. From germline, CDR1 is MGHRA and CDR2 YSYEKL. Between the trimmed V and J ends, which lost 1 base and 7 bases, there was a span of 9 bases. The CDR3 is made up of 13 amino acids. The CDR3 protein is CASSQVKMNTQYF. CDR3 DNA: TGCGCCAGCAGCCAAGTCAAAATGAATACGCAGTATTTT.

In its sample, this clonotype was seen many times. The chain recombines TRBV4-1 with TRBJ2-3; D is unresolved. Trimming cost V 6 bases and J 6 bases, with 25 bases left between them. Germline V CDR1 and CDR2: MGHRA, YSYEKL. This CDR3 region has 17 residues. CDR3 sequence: CASRGSGNPRIWDTQYF. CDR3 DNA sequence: TGCGCCAGCAGGGGGTCCGGAAACCCCCGGATTTGGGATACGCAGTATTTT.

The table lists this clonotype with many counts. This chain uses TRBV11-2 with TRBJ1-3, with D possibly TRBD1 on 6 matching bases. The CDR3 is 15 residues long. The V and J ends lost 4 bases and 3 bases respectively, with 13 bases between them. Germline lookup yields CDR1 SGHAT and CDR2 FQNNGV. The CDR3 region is CASSSGARGGNTIYF. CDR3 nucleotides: TGTGCCAGCAGCTCGGGGGCGCGTGGTGGAAACACCATATATTTT. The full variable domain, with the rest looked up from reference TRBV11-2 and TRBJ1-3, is EAGVAQSPRYKIIEKRQSVAFWCNPISGHATLYWYQQILGQGPKLLIQFQNNGVVDDSQLPKDRFSAERLKGVDSTLKIQPAKLEDSAVYLCASSSGARGGNTIYFGEGSWLTVV.

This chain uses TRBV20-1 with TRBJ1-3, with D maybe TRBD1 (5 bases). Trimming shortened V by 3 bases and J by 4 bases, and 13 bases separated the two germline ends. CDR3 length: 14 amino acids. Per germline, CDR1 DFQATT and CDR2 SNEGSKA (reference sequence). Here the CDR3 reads CSASDGGVGNTIYF. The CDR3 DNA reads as TGCAGTGCTAGTGACGGGGGGGTCGGAAACACCATATATTTT.

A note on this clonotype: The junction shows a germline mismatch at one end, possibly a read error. CDR3 in DNA: TGTGCCTGGAGTGTATCTAGCGGGAGGGGAAACTTC. Amino acid sequence: CAWSVSSGRGNF. This chain joins TRBV30 and TRBJ2-5; 12 positions match TRBD2. Germline V CDR1 and CDR2: GTSNPN, SVGIG (reference sequence). CDR3 length: 12 amino acids. The full variable domain, in which reference TRBV30 and TRBJ2-5 provide the parts outside the CDR3, is SQTIHQWPATLVQPVGSPLSLECTVEGTSNPNLYWYRQAAGRGLQLLFYSVGIGQISSEVPQNLSASRPQDRQFILSSKKLLLSDSGFYLCAWSVSSGRGNFGPGTRLLVL.

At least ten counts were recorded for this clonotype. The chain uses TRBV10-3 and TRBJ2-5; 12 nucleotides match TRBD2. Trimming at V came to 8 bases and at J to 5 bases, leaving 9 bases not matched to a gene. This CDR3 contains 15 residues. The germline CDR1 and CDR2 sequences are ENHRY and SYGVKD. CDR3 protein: CAIGSSGRAEETQYF. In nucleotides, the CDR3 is TGTGCCATCGGCTCTAGCGGGAGGGCCGAGGAGACCCAGTACTTC.

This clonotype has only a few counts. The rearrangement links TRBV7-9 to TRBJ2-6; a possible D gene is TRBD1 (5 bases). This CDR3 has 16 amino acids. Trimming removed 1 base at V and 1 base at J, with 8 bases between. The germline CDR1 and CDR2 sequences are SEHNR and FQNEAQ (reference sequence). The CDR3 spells CASSLGSGSGANVLTF. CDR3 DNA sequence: TGTGCCAGCAGCTTAGGGTCAGGGTCTGGGGCCAACGTCCTGACTTTC.

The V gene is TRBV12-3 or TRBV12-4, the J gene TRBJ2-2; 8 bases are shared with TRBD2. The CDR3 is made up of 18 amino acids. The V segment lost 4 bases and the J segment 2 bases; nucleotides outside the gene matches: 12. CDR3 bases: TGTGCCAGCAGTTGGACGGGAGGGCGAGTTCGTAACACCGGGGAGCTGTTTTTT. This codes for CASSWTGGRVRNTGELFF.

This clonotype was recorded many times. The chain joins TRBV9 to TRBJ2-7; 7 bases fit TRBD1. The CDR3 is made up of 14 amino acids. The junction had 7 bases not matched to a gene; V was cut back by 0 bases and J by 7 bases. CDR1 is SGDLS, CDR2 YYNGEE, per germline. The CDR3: CASSVGEGAGEQYF. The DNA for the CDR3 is TGTGCCAGCAGCGTAGGCGAGGGGGCTGGGGAGCAGTACTTC.

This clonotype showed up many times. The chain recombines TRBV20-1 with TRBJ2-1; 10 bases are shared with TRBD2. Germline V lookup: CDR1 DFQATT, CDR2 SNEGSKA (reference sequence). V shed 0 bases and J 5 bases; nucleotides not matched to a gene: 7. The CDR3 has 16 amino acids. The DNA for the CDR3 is TGCAGTGCTAGAGATCCTAGCGGGAGCGTCAACAATGAGCAGTTCTTC. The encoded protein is CSARDPSGSVNNEQFF.

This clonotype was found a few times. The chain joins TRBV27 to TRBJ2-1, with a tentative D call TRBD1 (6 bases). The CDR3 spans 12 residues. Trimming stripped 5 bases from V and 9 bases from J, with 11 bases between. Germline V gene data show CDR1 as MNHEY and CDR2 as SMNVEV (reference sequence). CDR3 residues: CASSIGTSEQFF. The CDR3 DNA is TGTGCCAGCAGTATCGGGACAAGTGAGCAGTTCTTC.

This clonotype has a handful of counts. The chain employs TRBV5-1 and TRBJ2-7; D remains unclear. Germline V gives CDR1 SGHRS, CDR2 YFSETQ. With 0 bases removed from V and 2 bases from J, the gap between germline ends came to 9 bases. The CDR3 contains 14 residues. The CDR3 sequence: CASSLERNAYEQYF. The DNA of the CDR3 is TGCGCCAGCAGCTTGGAACGGAACGCCTACGAGCAGTACTTC.

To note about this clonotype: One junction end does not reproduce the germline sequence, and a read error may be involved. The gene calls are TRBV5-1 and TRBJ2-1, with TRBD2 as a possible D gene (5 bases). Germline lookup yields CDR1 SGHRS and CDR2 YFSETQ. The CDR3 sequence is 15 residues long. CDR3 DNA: TGCGCCAGCAGCTTGGGGGGAGAGTCCTACAATGGGCAGTTCTTC. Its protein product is CASSLGGESYNGQFF.

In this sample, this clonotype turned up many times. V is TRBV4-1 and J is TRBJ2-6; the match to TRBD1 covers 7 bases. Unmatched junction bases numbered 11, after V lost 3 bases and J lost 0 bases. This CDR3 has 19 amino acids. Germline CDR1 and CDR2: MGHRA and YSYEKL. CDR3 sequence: CASSHRLGTESSGANVLTF. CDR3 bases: TGCGCCAGCAGCCACCGTTTAGGGACAGAAAGCTCTGGGGCCAACGTCCTGACTTTC.

This chain's CDR3 is CASSQGLAGGRNDEQFF. The CDR3 coding sequence is TGCGCCAGCAGCCAGGGACTAGCGGGAGGGCGAAATGATGAGCAGTTCTTC. The chain is built from TRBV4-1 and TRBJ2-1; 16 nucleotides agree with TRBD2. The germline CDR1 and CDR2 sequences are MGHRA and YSYEKL. Trimming removed 3 bases from V and 8 bases from J; junction bases left unmatched: 7. The CDR3 covers 17 residues.

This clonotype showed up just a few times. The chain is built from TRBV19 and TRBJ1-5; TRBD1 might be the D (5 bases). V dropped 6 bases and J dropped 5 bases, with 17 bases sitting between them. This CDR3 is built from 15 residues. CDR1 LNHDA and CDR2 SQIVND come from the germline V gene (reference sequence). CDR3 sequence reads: CASRTDGPSDQPQHF. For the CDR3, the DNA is TGTGCCAGTAGGACAGACGGACCCTCAGATCAGCCCCAGCATTTT.

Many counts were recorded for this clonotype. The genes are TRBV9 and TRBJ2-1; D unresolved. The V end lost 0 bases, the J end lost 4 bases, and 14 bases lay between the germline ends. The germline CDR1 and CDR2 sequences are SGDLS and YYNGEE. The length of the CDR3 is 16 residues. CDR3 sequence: CASSVGVMREYNEQFF. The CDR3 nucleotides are TGTGCCAGCAGCGTAGGGGTGATGCGAGAGTACAATGAGCAGTTCTTC.

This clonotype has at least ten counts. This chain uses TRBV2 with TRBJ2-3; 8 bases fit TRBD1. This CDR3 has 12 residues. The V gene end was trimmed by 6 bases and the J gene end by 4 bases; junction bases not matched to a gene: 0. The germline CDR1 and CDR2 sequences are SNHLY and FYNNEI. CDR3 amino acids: CASRTGADTQYF. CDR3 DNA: TGTGCCAGCAGGACAGGGGCAGATACGCAGTATTTT. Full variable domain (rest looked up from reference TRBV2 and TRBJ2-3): EPEVTQTPSHQVTQMGQEVILRCVPISNHLYFYWYRQILGQKVEFLVSFYNNEISEKSEIFDDQFSVERPDGSNFTLKIRSTKLEDSAMYFCASRTGADTQYFGPGTRLTVL.

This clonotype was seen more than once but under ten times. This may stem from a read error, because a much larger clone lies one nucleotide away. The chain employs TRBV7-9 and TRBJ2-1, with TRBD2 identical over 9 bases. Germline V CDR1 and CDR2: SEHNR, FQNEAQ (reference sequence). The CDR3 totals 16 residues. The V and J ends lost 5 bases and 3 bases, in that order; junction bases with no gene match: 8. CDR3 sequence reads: CASSLQGLADYNEQFF. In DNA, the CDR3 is TGTGCCAGCAGCCTCCAGGGACTAGCCGACTACAATGAGCAGTTCTTC.

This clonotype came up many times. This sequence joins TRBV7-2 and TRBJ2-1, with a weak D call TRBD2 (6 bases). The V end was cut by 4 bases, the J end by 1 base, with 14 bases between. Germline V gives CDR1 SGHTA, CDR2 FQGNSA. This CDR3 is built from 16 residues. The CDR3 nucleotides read TGTGCCAGCAGCTCCTGGAGTAGCGGATCCTACAATGAGCAGTTCTTC. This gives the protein CASSSWSSGSYNEQFF.

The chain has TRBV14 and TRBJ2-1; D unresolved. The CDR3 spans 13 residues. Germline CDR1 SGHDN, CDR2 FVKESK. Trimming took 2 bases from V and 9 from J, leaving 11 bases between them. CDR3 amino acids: CASSQIVGPEQFF. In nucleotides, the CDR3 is TGTGCCAGCAGCCAAATAGTTGGGCCTGAGCAGTTCTTC.

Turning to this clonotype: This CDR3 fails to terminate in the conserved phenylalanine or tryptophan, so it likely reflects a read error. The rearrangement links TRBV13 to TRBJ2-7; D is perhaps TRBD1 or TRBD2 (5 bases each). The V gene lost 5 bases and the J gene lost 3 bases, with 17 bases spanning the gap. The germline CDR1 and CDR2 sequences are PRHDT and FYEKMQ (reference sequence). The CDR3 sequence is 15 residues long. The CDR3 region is CASSLSGRGDYEQYY. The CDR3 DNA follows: TGTGCCAGCAGCCTGTCGGGACGGGGCGACTACGAGCAGTACTAC.

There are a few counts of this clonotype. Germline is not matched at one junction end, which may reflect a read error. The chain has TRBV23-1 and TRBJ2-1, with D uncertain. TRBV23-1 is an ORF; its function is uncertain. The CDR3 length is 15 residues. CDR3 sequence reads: CASSPPPGSYNGQFF. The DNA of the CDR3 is TGCGCCAGCAGTCCCCCCCCAGGCTCCTACAATGGGCAGTTCTTC.

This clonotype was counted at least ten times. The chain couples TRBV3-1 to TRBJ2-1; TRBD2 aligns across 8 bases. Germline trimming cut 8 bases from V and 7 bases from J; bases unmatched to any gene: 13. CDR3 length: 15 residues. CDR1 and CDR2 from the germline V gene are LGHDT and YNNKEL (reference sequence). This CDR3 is CASEIAGTVGNEQFF. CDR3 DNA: TGTGCCAGCGAAATAGCGGGAACGGTAGGGAATGAGCAGTTCTTC.

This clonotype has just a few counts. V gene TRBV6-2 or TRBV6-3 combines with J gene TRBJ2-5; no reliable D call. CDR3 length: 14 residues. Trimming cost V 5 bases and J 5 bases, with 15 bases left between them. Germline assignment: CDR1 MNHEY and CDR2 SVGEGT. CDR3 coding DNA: TGTGCCAGCAGTGTATCGCGCTTAGCCGAGACCCAGTACTTC. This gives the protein CASSVSRLAETQYF.